The clone carrying this T cell receptor (beta chain) was found once. The sample belongs to a study of identifying expanded T cells in peripheral blood. Method: immunoSEQ multiplex PCR; TCRdb's copy keeps in-frame clones and lacks some. The sample contains approximately 85,000 clones, around nine tenths of which appear only once. V lost 5 bases to trimming and J lost 5 bases; unmatched junction nucleotides: 8. CDR1 is SGHTA, CDR2 FQGNSA, per germline. The CDR3 has 15 residues. During the collection period, no donor immune events like infections were recorded. J is TRBJ2-1 and V is TRBV7-2; 8 bases agree with TRBD2. This TCR was recovered from a person between 18 and 75 years old in good health. The specimen was blood. CDR3 nucleotide sequence: TGTGCCAGCAGCCGGATCGGGGGGGCAGACAATGAGCAGTTCTTC. Its protein is CASSRIGGADNEQFF.